This entry lists 11 T cell receptor beta chains sequenced from one sample in a study of metastatic and nonmetastatic thyroid tumors. Each patient came to thyroid surgery without any prior treatment (of any kind). MiXCR re-clonotyped the PCR reads for TCRdb. The table records approximately 84,000 clones, under 15% of them present only once. The source material was blood. The receptor set was obtained from a female donor with papillary thyroid cancer or a benign thyroid nodule (not recorded which). Some clones in this sample may be carry-over from other donors' samples.

This clone has at least ten counts. This chain joins TRBV6-1 and TRBJ2-1; D not certain. With 7 bases removed from V and 0 bases from J, the gap between germline ends came to 13 bases. This CDR3 has 15 residues. The germline V gene has CDR1 MNHNS and CDR2 SASEGT. DNA of the CDR3: TGTGCCAGCATGTACGGATTGAACTCCTACAATGAGCAGTTCTTC. This gives the protein CASMYGLNSYNEQFF.

In its sample, this clone was seen many times. This rearrangement joins TRBV7-2 to TRBJ2-5, with TRBD2 matching over 8 bases. V lost 5 bases and J lost 1; bases outside the gene matches: 9. CDR1 and CDR2 from the germline V gene are SGHTA and FQGNSA. This CDR3 has 16 amino acids. CDR3 loop: CASSVGRGRTQETQYF. CDR3 nucleotide sequence: TGTGCCAGCAGCGTCGGGAGGGGACGAACCCAAGAGACCCAGTACTTC.

The rearrangement joins TRBV4-2 to TRBJ2-1; D unclear. Germline V lookup: CDR1 LGHNA, CDR2 YNFKEQ. V lost 1 base, J lost 7 bases, and 8 bases lay in between. This CDR3 spans 13 amino acids. DNA for the CDR3: TGTGCCAGCAGCCAAGGGAAAGTGAATGAGCAGTTCTTC. Translated: CASSQGKVNEQFF.

This clone appeared a few times. V is TRBV5-4 and J is TRBJ2-1, with D possibly being TRBD1 (5 bases). The CDR3 has 17 residues. Trimming took 0 bases from V and 7 from J, leaving 20 bases between them. Per germline, CDR1 SGHNT and CDR2 YYREEE (reference sequence). In nucleotides, the CDR3 is TGTGCCAGCAGCTTGGGTCTTGGCAGGGTAGTGGGGAATGAGCAGTTCTTC. Its protein is CASSLGLGRVVGNEQFF. The complete variable domain, with remaining parts taken from reference TRBV5-4 and TRBJ2-1, reads ETGVTQSPTHLIKTRGQQVTLRCSSQSGHNTVSWYQQALGQGPQFIFQYYREEENGRGNFPPRFSGLQFPNYSSELNVNALELDDSALYLCASSLGLGRVVGNEQFFGPGTRLTVL.

This clone was seen ten or more times. V usage is TRBV18 and J usage is TRBJ2-1; TRBD1 is a possible D gene (5 bases). Germline V lookup: CDR1 KGHSH, CDR2 LQKENI. The V and J ends lost 2 bases and 5 bases respectively, with 16 bases between them. The CDR3 is made up of 16 amino acids. The CDR3 bases are TGTGCCAGCTCACCAAGTTTCAGGGTGTATGACAATGAGCAGTTCTTC. The encoded protein is CASSPSFRVYDNEQFF.

To note about this clone: A much larger clone is a single base away; this may be a read error. V gene TRBV19 combines with J gene TRBJ1-1, with D possibly TRBD1 on 5 matching bases. There are 16 residues in the CDR3. The V gene lost 7 bases and the J gene lost 2 bases, with 20 bases spanning the gap. Germline V CDR1 and CDR2: LNHDA, SQIVND (reference sequence). Here the CDR3 reads CASTRVNLGANTEAFF. For the CDR3, the DNA is TGTGCCAGTACCAGGGTTAATCTCGGGGCCAACACTGAAGCTTTCTTT.

The rearrangement links TRBV18 to TRBJ2-5; D gene ambiguous. This CDR3 contains 13 residues. Germline V gives CDR1 KGHSH, CDR2 LQKENI. V dropped 1 base and J dropped 4 bases, with 7 bases sitting between them. The CDR3, as DNA: TGTGCCAGCTCACCACGCTTGGGAGAGACCCAGTACTTC. Translated: CASSPRLGETQYF.

This clone was detected many times. This chain uses TRBV28 with TRBJ2-6; D gene unclear. V lost 1 base, J lost 1 base, and 11 bases lay in between. The CDR3 length is 17 residues. Germline V gives CDR1 MDHEN, CDR2 SYDVKM. CDR3 in amino acids: CASSLLGFASGANVLTF. CDR3 in DNA: TGTGCCAGCAGTTTATTGGGGTTCGCATCTGGGGCCAACGTCCTGACTTTC.

This clone was found many times. The chain employs TRBV6-8 and TRBJ2-7; D call uncertain. Between the trimmed V and J ends, which lost 10 bases and 0 bases, there was a span of 16 bases. Per the germline V gene, CDR1 is MNHGY and CDR2 is SAAAGT. The length of the CDR3 is 14 residues. CDR3 region: CATPESRSSYEQYF. Here the CDR3 DNA reads TGTGCCACCCCGGAGAGCCGCAGCTCCTACGAGCAGTACTTC.

This clone showed up many times. The chain couples TRBV28 to TRBJ1-2; the D gene is possibly TRBD1 (6 bases). V gave up 5 bases and J gave up 1 base, with 11 bases separating them. The germline CDR1 and CDR2 sequences are MDHEN and SYDVKM. CDR3 length: 14 amino acids. The CDR3 reads CASSTSQGNYGYTF. For the CDR3, the DNA is TGTGCCAGCAGTACGTCACAGGGTAACTATGGCTACACCTTC.

This clone was detected many times. The chain recombines TRBV5-6 with TRBJ1-1; 11 bases map to TRBD1. From germline, CDR1 is SGHDT and CDR2 YYEEEE. The CDR3 runs 14 residues. Losses at the gene ends were 2 bases for V and 8 bases for J; bases not matched to a gene: 5. CDR3 bases: TGTGCCAGCAGCTTAGGACAGGGGGCCAGAGAAGCTTTCTTT. It specifies CASSLGQGAREAFF.